This TCR beta chain was sequenced for a study of blood T cell repertoires in COVID-19. Study overall: The origin of the acute and convalescent COVID-19 samples was the United States, Italy and Spain. PBMCs, B-cell-depleted T cells, or T cells provided the cDNA or gDNA that made up the material.

Trimming cost V 2 bases and J 0 bases, with 8 bases left between them. The CDR3 covers 16 residues. Germline values: CDR1 SGHTA, CDR2 FQGNSA. Methods used by the authors: By means of reference gene primer amplification, nucleated cell counts were estimated. TCRdb's copy holds only in-frame clones and misses some; the assay was immunoSEQ multiplex PCR. That table gives V, J and clone size, and the DNA gave D and trimming. The sample comprises about 99,000 clones, about 83% of which are singletons, and around 2% rests with the top ten. Sequencing was performed on peripheral blood. This receptor was obtained from a man between 65 and 85 years old with active or convalescent COVID-19. V gene TRBV7-2 combines with J gene TRBJ2-6; D is unclear. The CDR3 nucleotides are TGTGCCAGCAGCTTACAGCCTAGCTCTGGGGCCAACGTCCTGACTTTC. Its translation: CASSLQPSSGANVLTF.